What follows are 9 T cell receptor beta chains derived from one specimen sequenced in a study of CD8 T cells in ankylosing spondylitis (dated by TCRdb to 2017 to 2019). No antigen has been assigned to these receptors. Beyond this particular receptor, the publication reports: A TCR beta motif of several highly homologous amino acid variants appeared characteristic of blood from ankylosing spondylitis patients.

Libraries were built with 5' RACE. The sequencer was an Illumina HiSeq 2500. In TCRdb, the public reads were trimmed at Q25 with fastp and aligned with MiXCR, with productive beta chains retained. Every entry covers one CDR3 protein and lists the most common genes and DNA from its rows. The sample has just under 550,000 distinct CDR3 sequences on record, about 13% of them singletons. Clones ranked in the top ten supply approximately 6.3% of the sample. Sequences were obtained from blood, either unsorted or a sorted T cell fraction (not recorded which). These receptors all stem from a male donor with ankylosing spondylitis.

This clonotype was picked up a small number of times. The rearrangement links TRBV14 to TRBJ2-5, with a weak D call TRBD2 (5 bases). The germline gives CDR1 SGHDN, CDR2 FVKESK. Deletions cut 0 bases from V and 5 bases from J, with 10 bases between. The CDR3 has 14 residues. CDR3 coding DNA: TGTGCCAGCAGCCAAGATCCGGGATCCGAGACCCAGTACTTC. Encoded protein: CASSQDPGSETQYF.

The chain is built from TRBV5-1 and TRBJ1-1; 7 bases agree with TRBD1. The germline V gene encodes CDR1 SGHRS and CDR2 YFSETQ. This CDR3 has 14 amino acids. J gave up 2 bases and V 3 bases, and 4 bases lay outside the gene matches. CDR3 residues: CASSWDRSNTEAFF. Here the CDR3 DNA reads TGCGCCAGCAGCTGGGACAGATCTAACACTGAAGCTTTCTTT.

V is TRBV24-1 and J is TRBJ2-1, with 7 bases aligning to TRBD2. Per the germline V gene, CDR1 is KGHDR and CDR2 is SFDVKD. The CDR3 is made up of 15 amino acids. With 1 base clipped from V and 4 bases from J, the junction kept 3 bases outside the gene matches. CDR3 protein: CATSDLVGGYNEQFF. The CDR3 coding sequence is TGTGCCACCAGTGATTTAGTGGGAGGGTACAATGAGCAGTTCTTC.

Many counts were recorded for this clonotype. This rearrangement joins TRBV2 to TRBJ2-1; 7 bases match TRBD2. CDR3 length equals 14 residues. From germline, CDR1 is SNHLY and CDR2 FYNNEI. Trimming cost V 8 bases and J 9 bases; bases outside gene matches: 13. CDR3 sequence: CASQVPGGEGEQFF. The CDR3, as DNA: TGTGCCAGCCAAGTCCCGGGGGGTGAAGGTGAGCAGTTCTTC.

In its sample, this clonotype was seen a few times. This chain links TRBV15 with TRBJ1-6, with 7 bases matching TRBD1. The CDR3 loop spans 17 amino acids. The germline V gene has CDR1 LNHNV and CDR2 YYDKDF (reference sequence). Unmatched junction bases numbered 12, after V lost 3 bases and J lost 7 bases. In DNA, the CDR3 is TGTGCCACCAGCAGGGAGTTAATTAAGACAGGGAATTCACCCCTCCACTTT. Its protein product is CATSRELIKTGNSPLHF.

V usage is TRBV7-9 and J usage is TRBJ2-3; TRBD2 matches 14 bases. The germline CDR1 and CDR2 sequences are SEHNR and FQNEAQ (reference sequence). The CDR3 consists of 15 residues. J lost 6 bases, V lost 5 bases, and 4 bases had no gene match. CDR3 loop: CASSARTSGGDTQYF. CDR3 coding DNA: TGTGCCAGCAGCGCCAGGACTAGCGGGGGGGATACGCAGTATTTT.

This clonotype was seen more than once but under ten times. V and J are TRBV19 and TRBJ2-1; 8 nucleotides align to TRBD1. The germline V gene encodes CDR1 LNHDA and CDR2 SQIVND (reference sequence). The CDR3 length is 16 residues. V gave up 5 bases and J gave up 1 base; unmatched junction bases: 7. In DNA, the CDR3 is TGTGCCAGTAGTTGGCAGGGGGCCGGTTCCTACAATGAGCAGTTCTTC. Its protein is CASSWQGAGSYNEQFF. Supplemented by reference TRBV19 and TRBJ2-1, the full variable domain reads DGGITQSPKYLFRKEGQNVTLSCEQNLNHDAMYWYRQDPGQGLRLIYYSQIVNDFQKGDIAEGYSVSREKKESFPLTVTSAQKNPTAFYLCASSWQGAGSYNEQFFGPGTRLTVL.

The chain is built from TRBV5-1 and TRBJ2-5, with D perhaps TRBD2 (6 bases). The V and J ends lost 4 bases and 5 bases respectively, with 15 bases between them. The germline V gene encodes CDR1 SGHRS and CDR2 YFSETQ. The CDR3 is 14 amino acids. The CDR3 reads CASSLPGGGETQYF. The CDR3 DNA sequence: TGCGCCAGCAGCCTGCCAGGTGGAGGGGAGACCCAGTACTTC. The full variable domain, completed using reference TRBV5-1 and TRBJ2-5, is KAGVTQTPRYLIKTRGQQVTLSCSPISGHRSVSWYQQTPGQGLQFLFEYFSETQRNKGNFPGRFSGRQFSNSRSEMNVSTLELGDSALYLCASSLPGGGETQYFGPGTRLLVL.

This clonotype was seen only a few times. The chain carries TRBV20-1 and TRBJ2-1; no definite D call. V was clipped by 2 bases and J by 1 base, with 6 bases between them. The CDR3 is made up of 13 amino acids. Germline CDR1 is DFQATT and CDR2 is SNEGSKA (reference sequence). CDR3 residues: CSARSFSYNEQFF. The CDR3 coding sequence is TGCAGTGCTAGAAGTTTTTCCTACAATGAGCAGTTCTTC.